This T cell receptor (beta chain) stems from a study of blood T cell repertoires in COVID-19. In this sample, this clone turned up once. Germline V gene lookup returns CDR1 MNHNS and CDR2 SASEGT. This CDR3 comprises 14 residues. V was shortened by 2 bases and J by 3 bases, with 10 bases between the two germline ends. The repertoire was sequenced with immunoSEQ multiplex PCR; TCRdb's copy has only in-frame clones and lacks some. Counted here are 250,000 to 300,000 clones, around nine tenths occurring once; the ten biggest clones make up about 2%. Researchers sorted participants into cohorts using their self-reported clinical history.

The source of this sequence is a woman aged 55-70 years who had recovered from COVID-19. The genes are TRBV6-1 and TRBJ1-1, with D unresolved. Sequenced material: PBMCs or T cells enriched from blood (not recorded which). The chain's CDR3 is CASSELGQDTEAFF. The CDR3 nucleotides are TGTGCCAGCAGTGAACTGGGTCAGGACACTGAAGCTTTCTTT.